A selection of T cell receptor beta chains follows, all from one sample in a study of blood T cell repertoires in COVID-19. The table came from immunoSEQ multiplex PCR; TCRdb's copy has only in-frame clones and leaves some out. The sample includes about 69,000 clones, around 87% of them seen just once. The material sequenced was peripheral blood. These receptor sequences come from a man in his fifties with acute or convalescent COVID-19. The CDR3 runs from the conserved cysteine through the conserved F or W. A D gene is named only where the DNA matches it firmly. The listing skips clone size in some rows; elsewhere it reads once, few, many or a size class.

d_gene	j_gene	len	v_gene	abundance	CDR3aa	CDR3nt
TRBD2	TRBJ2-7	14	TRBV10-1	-	CASSTGTTPYEQYF	TGCGCCAGCAGTACCGGGACTACCCCTTACGAGCAGTACTTC
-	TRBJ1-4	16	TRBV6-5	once	CASSYGGARQDEKLFF	TGTGCCAGCAGTTACGGAGGGGCGCGTCAAGATGAAAAACTGTTTTTT
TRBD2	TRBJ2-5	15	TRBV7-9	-	CASSKGAGGDETQYF	TGTGCCAGCAGCAAAGGGGCGGGAGGGGATGAGACCCAGTACTTC
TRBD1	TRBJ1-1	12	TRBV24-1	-	CATSDSDREAFF	TGTGCCACCAGTGATTCGGACAGGGAAGCTTTCTTT
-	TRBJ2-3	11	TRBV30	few	CAWSVTRTQYF	TGTGCCTGGAGTGTAACGAGAACGCAGTATTTT
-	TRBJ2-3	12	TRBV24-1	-	CATSDYGGTQYF	TGTGCCACCAGTGATTATGGCGGTACGCAGTATTTT
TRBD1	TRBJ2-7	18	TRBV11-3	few	CASSLGRTGEGAPDEQYF	TGTGCCAGCAGCTTAGGTAGGACAGGGGAAGGCGCGCCTGACGAGCAGTACTTC
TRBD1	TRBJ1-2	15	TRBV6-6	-	CASSKGQGVFYGYTF	TGTGCCAGCAGTAAGGGACAGGGGGTCTTCTACGGCTACACCTTC
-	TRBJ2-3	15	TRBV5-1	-	CASSPTHGSGYTQYF	TGCGCCAGCAGCCCGACACACGGGTCGGGGTATACGCAGTATTTT
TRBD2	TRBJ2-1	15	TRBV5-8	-	CASSYSGISYNEQFF	TGTGCCAGCAGTTATAGCGGGATCTCCTACAATGAGCAGTTCTTC
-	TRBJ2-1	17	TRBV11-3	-	CASSLVRSRDSYNEQFF	TGTGCCAGCAGCTTAGTAAGGTCGCGGGACAGCTACAATGAGCAGTTCTTC
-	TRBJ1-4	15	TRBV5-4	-	CASSQTGGAYEKLFF	TGTGCCAGCAGCCAGACGGGGGGCGCTTATGAAAAACTGTTTTTT
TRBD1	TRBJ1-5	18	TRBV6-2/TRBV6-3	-	CASSRDRANLYSNQPQHF	TGTGCCAGCAGTCGGGACAGGGCCAACTTATATAGCAATCAGCCCCAGCATTTT
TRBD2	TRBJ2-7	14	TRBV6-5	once	CASTPAGGAYEQYF	TGTGCCAGCACCCCAGCGGGAGGAGCCTACGAGCAGTACTTC
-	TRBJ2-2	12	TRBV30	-	CAWIGGSGELFF	TGTGCCTGGATTGGCGGGTCCGGGGAGCTGTTTTTT
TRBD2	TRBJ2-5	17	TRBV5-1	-	CASSLGTSGGPQETQYF	TGCGCCAGCAGCTTGGGGACTAGCGGAGGACCTCAAGAGACCCAGTACTTC
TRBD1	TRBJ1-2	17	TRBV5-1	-	CASSLGPGTEPNYGYTF	TGCGCCAGCAGCTTGGGACCCGGGACAGAGCCTAACTATGGCTACACCTTC
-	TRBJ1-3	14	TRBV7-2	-	CASATGFSGNTIYF	TGTGCCAGCGCAACAGGCTTCTCTGGAAACACCATATATTTT
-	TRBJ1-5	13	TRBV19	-	CASSLQGGQPQHF	TGTGCCAGTAGTCTTCAGGGTGGCCAGCCCCAGCATTTT
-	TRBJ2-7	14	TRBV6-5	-	CASRATGTSYEQYF	TGTGCCAGCAGAGCCACAGGGACCTCCTACGAGCAGTACTTC
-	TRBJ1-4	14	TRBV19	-	CASSLGASNEKLFF	TGTGCCAGTAGTCTGGGGGCATCTAATGAAAAACTGTTTTTT
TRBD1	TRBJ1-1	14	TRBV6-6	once	CATGTGSMNTEAFF	TGTGCCACCGGGACAGGCAGTATGAACACTGAAGCTTTCTTT
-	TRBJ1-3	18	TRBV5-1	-	CASSLFPGGDLSGNTIYF	TGCGCCAGCAGCTTGTTTCCGGGAGGGGACCTCTCTGGAAACACCATATATTTT
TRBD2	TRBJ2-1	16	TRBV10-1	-	CASRGTSGSSGNEQFF	TGCGCCAGCAGAGGGACTAGCGGGAGCTCGGGCAATGAGCAGTTCTTC
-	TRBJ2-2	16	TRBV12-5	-	CASGNQPPGDTGELFF	TGTGCTAGTGGCAACCAACCCCCAGGCGACACCGGGGAGCTGTTTTTT
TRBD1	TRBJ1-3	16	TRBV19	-	CASSTDVTGAENTIYF	TGTGCCAGTAGTACGGATGTGACAGGGGCCGAAAACACCATATATTTT
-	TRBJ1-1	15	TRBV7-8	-	CASSKSGREDTEAFF	TGTGCCAGCAGTAAATCAGGGCGAGAGGACACTGAAGCTTTCTTT
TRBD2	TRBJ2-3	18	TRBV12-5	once	CASGYPRLAGGVADTQYF	TGTGCTAGTGGTTATCCGAGGCTAGCGGGAGGAGTAGCAGATACGCAGTATTTT
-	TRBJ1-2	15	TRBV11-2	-	CASSLERVPNYGYTF	TGTGCCAGCAGCTTAGAGCGGGTCCCTAACTATGGCTACACCTTC
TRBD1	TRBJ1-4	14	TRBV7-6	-	CASSLVGGWEKLFF	TGTGCCAGCAGCTTAGTAGGGGGCTGGGAAAAACTGTTTTTT
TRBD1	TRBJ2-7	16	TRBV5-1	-	CASRLGTGGERGEQYF	TGCGCCAGCAGATTAGGGACAGGGGGCGAGAGAGGCGAGCAGTACTTC
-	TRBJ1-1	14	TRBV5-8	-	CASSLGGANTEAFF	TGTGCCAGCAGCTTGGGGGGCGCGAACACTGAAGCTTTCTTT
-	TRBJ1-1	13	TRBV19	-	CASRPQGFGEAFF	TGTGCCAGTAGGCCACAGGGATTCGGGGAAGCTTTCTTT
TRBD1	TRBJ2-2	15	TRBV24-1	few	CATSDAGQGYGELFF	TGTGCCACCAGTGACGCTGGACAGGGGTACGGGGAGCTGTTTTTT
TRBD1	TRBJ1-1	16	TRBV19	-	CASSIDLNLRGAEAFF	TGTGCCAGTAGTATAGATCTAAACCTCAGGGGGGCTGAAGCTTTCTTT
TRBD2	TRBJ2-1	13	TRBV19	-	CASSIGGGAEQFF	TGTGCCAGTAGTATTGGCGGGGGGGCTGAGCAGTTCTTC
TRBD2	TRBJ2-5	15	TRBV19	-	CASSLPSGSVETQYF	TGTGCCAGTAGTCTGCCTAGCGGGAGTGTCGAGACCCAGTACTTC
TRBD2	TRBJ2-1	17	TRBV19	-	CASSTSLAGVSYNEQFF	TGTGCCAGTAGTACCTCACTAGCGGGAGTTAGCTACAATGAGCAGTTCTTC
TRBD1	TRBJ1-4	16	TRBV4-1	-	CASSKGQGSTNEKLFF	TGCGCCAGCAGCAAGGGACAGGGATCGACTAATGAAAAACTGTTTTTT
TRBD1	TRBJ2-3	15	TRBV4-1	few	CASSLSGQGTDTQYF	TGCGCCAGCAGCCTGTCGGGACAGGGCACAGATACGCAGTATTTT
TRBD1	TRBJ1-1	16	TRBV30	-	CAWVPGTGFMNTEAFF	TGTGCCTGGGTTCCCGGGACAGGATTCATGAACACTGAAGCTTTCTTT
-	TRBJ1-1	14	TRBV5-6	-	CASSFTYKNTEAFF	TGTGCCAGCAGCTTTACCTATAAGAACACTGAAGCTTTCTTT
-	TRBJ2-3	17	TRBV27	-	CASMLLSRGASTDTQYF	TGTGCCAGCATGTTACTAAGTCGGGGGGCGAGCACAGATACGCAGTATTTT
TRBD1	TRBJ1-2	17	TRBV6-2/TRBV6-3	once	CASSYAGTGDRNYGYTF	TGTGCCAGCAGTTACGCCGGGACAGGAGATCGTAACTATGGCTACACCTTC